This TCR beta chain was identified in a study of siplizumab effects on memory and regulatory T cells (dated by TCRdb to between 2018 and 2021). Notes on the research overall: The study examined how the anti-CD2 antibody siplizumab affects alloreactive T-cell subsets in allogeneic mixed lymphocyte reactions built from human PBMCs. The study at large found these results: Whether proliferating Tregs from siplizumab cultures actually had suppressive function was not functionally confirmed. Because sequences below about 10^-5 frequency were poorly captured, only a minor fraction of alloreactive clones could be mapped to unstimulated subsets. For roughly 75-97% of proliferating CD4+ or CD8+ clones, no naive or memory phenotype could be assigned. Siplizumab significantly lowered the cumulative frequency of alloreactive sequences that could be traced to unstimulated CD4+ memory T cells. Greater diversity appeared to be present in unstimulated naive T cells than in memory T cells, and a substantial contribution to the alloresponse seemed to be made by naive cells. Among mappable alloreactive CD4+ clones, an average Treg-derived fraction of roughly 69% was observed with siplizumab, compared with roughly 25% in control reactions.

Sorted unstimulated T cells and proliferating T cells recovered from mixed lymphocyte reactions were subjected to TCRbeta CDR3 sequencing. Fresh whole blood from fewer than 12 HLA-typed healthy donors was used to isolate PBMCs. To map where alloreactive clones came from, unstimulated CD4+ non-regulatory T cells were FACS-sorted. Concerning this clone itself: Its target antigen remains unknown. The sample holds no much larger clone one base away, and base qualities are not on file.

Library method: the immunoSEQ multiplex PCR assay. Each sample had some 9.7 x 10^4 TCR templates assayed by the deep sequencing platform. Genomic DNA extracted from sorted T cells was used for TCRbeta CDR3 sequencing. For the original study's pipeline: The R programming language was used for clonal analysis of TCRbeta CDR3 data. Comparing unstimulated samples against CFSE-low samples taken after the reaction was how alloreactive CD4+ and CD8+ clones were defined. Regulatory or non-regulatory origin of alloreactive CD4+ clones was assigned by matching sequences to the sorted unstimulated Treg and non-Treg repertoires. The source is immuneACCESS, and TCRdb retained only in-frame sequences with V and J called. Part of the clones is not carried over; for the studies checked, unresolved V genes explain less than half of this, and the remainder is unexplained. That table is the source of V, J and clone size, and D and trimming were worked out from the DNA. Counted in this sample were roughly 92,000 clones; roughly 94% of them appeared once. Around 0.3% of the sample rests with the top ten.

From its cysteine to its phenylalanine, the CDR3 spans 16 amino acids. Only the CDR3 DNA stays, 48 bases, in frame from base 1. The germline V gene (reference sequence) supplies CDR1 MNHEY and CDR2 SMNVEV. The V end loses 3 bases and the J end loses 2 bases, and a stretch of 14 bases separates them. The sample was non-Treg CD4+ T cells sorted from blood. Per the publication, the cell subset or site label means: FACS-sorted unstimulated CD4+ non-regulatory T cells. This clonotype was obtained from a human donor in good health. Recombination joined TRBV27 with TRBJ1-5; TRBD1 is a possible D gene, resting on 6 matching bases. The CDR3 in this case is CASSFRNRVGNQPQHF. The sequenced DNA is TGTGCCAGCAGTTTTCGGAACAGGGTTGGCAATCAGCCCCAGCATTTT.